This T cell receptor beta chain is drawn from a study of T cell responses to AZD1222 COVID-19 vaccine. Study in general: Whether given at about 4 or about 12 weeks, second doses were pooled. Study results and limitations: Spike-wide coverage was observed for vaccine-associated CD4 TCRs, with dominant responses at 160-218 and 743-854. An increase in Spike-specific TCR breadth and depth was observed after two AZD1222 doses. Without day 14 samples, only post-peak T cell repertoires were studied.

This clone was counted a single time. Antigen unknown. Produced via immunoSEQ multiplex PCR; TCRdb's table is partial and in-frame only. This sample yields 140,000 to 150,000 clones, of which just over 90% are seen a single time; roughly 9% belongs to the top ten. This TCR came from an adult in good health. This specimen consisted of peripheral blood, obtained on day 0 of AZD1222 vaccination.

The chain's CDR3 is CASSQAGRNYGYTF. CDR3 nucleotides: TGCGCCAGCAGCCAGGCGGGGCGGAACTATGGCTACACCTTC. V and J are TRBV4-1 and TRBJ1-2; tentatively, D is TRBD1 (5 bases). The V gene's germline CDR1 is MGHRA and CDR2 YSYEKL. This CDR3 contains 14 residues. V dropped 3 bases and J dropped 2 bases, with 10 bases sitting between them.